A single sample gave rise to the 5 T cell receptor beta chains below, sequenced in a study of OX40 agonist ivuxolimab in advanced cancers. Sequencing used immunoSEQ multiplex PCR; TCRdb keeps in-frame clones, though not all of them. The sample contains under 100,000 clones, around four fifths of which appear only once. This specimen was CD4+ or CD8+ T cells sorted from blood, taken in a trial of the OX40 agonist ivuxolimab. The receptors come from an adult with an advanced solid tumor such as melanoma, head and neck, liver or kidney cancer.

This chain links TRBV11-2 with TRBJ2-5, with a tentative D call TRBD1 (8 bases). V lost 5 bases and J lost 5, with 21 bases in between. CDR1 SGHAT and CDR2 FQNNGV come from the germline V gene. The CDR3 totals 16 residues. The CDR3 bases are TGTGCCAGCAGCCCAGGGGGCCGGGGGGCCCAGGAGACCCAGTACTTC. Amino acid sequence: CASSPGGRGAQETQYF.

This sequence joins TRBV19 and TRBJ1-6, with D possibly being TRBD1 (5 bases). The CDR3 is 17 residues long. The V end was cut by 6 bases, the J end by 2 bases, with 17 bases between. The germline CDR1 and CDR2 sequences are LNHDA and SQIVND (reference sequence). The CDR3 DNA is TGTGCCAGTAGGCCGGCGGGACGAGCACCCTATAATTCACCCCTCCACTTT. This codes for CASRPAGRAPYNSPLHF.

The chain carries TRBV7-2 and TRBJ2-6; 8 positions agree with TRBD2. V lost 1 base and J lost 0; bases outside the gene matches: 5. The length of the CDR3 is 18 residues. CDR1 is SGHTA and CDR2 is FQGNSA in the germline V gene. The CDR3 here is CASSLVARGGSGANVLTF. The CDR3 region has the DNA TGTGCCAGCAGCTTAGTCGCCCGGGGGGGCTCTGGGGCCAACGTCCTGACTTTC.

The CDR3 is CASSTTGTSGGAGETQYF. The CDR3 DNA follows: TGCGCCAGCAGCACAACCGGGACTAGCGGGGGGGCAGGAGAGACCCAGTACTTC. The chain recombines TRBV5-1 with TRBJ2-5, with 16 bases lining up with TRBD2. Germline loops: CDR1 SGHRS, CDR2 YFSETQ. The trim removed 4 bases at V and 4 bases at J, leaving 10 bases unmatched. The CDR3 is 18 residues long.

The gene calls are TRBV4-1 and TRBJ2-4; D unresolved. The CDR3 length is 17 residues. Germline assignment: CDR1 MGHRA and CDR2 YSYEKL. Trimming took 1 base from V and 0 from J, leaving 13 bases between them. The CDR3 DNA reads as TGCGCCAGCAGCCAAGCTCACCAGGTACTAGCCAAAAACATTCAGTACTTC. It yields the protein CASSQAHQVLAKNIQYF.